This T cell receptor (beta chain) originates from a study of blood T cell repertoires in COVID-19. Study background: Whether acute or convalescent, the COVID-19 samples came from the United States, Italy and Spain. The cDNA or gDNA used as material had been derived from T cells, B-cell-depleted T cells, or PBMCs.

Per the original methods: Estimation of nucleated cell counts was performed using reference gene primer amplification. The data were produced by immunoSEQ multiplex PCR, yet TCRdb's version contains in-frame clones alone and is incomplete. For V, J and clone size, that table is used; D and trimming come from the DNA. Of 90,000 or so clones detected, 70% to 85% appear once; the ten largest clones hold about 25%. The sequencing sample was made of peripheral blood. The receptor's source is a man between 60 and 75 years old with acute or convalescent COVID-19.

CDR3 residues: CASTKGMHTEAFF. The CDR3 nucleotides read TGTGCCAGCACAAAGGGGATGCACACTGAAGCTTTCTTT. The chain couples TRBV25-1 to TRBJ1-1, with a tentative D call TRBD1 (5 bases). This CDR3 has 13 residues. Trimming pared 7 bases from V and 3 bases from J, leaving 12 bases between. Germline V lookup: CDR1 MGHDK, CDR2 SYGVNS.